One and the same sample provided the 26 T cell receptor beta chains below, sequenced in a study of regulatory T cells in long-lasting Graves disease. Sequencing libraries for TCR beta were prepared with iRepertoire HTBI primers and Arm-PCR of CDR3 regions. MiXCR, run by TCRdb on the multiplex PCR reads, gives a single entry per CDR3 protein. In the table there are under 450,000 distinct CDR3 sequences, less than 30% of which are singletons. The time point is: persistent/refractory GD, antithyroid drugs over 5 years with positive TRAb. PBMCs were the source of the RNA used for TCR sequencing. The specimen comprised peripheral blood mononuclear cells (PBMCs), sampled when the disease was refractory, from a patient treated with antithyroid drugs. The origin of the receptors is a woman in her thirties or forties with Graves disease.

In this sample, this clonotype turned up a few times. For the CDR3, the DNA is TGTGCCAGCAGTTACCGTGACAGGGTCTATAGCAATCAGCCCCAGCATTTT. Encoded protein: CASSYRDRVYSNQPQHF. This chain links TRBV6-2 or TRBV6-3 with TRBJ1-5, with 7 bases identical to TRBD1. V shed 2 bases, J shed 0 bases, and the junction held 7 bases outside the gene matches. Per germline, CDR1 MNHEY and CDR2 SVGEGT. This CDR3 has 17 residues.

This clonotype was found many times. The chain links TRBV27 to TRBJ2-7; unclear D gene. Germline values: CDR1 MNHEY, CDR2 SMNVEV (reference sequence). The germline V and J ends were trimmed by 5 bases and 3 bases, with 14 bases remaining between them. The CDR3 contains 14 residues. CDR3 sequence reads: CASSPHGQIYEQYF. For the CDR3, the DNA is TGTGCCAGCAGTCCCCATGGGCAGATCTACGAGCAGTACTTC.

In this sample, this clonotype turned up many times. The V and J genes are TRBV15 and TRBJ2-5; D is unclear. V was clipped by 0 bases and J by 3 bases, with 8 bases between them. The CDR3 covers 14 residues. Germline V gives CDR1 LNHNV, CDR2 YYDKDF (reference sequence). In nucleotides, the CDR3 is TGTGCCACCAGCAGAGACACGTGGGAAGAGACCCAGTACTTC. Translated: CATSRDTWEETQYF.

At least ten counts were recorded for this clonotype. The CDR3 spells CASRETGAPTEAFF. CDR3 nucleotides: TGTGCCAGCAGAGAGACAGGTGCCCCCACTGAAGCTTTCTTT. V usage is TRBV28 and J usage is TRBJ1-1, with D possibly matching TRBD1 (6 bases). V gave up 6 bases and J gave up 4 bases, with 15 bases separating them. In germline, CDR1 is MDHEN, CDR2 SYDVKM. The CDR3 runs to 14 residues.

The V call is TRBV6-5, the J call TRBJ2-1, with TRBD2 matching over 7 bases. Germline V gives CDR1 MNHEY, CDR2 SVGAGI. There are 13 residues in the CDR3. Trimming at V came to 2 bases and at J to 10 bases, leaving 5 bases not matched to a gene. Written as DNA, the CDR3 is TGTGCCAGCAGTTACGGGGGAGCGGGGGAGCAGTTCTTC. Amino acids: CASSYGGAGEQFF.

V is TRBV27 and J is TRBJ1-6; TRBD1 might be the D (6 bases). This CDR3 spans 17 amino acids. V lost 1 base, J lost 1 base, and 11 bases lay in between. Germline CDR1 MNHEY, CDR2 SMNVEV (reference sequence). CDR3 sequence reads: CASSLFAGASYNSPLHF. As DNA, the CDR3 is TGTGCCAGCAGTTTATTTGCGGGGGCATCCTATAATTCACCCCTCCACTTT.

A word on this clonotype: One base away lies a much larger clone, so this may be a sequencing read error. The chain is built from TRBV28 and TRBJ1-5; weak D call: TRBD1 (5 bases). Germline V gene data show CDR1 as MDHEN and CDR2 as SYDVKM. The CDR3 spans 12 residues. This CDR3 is CVLGAMDQPQHF. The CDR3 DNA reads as TGTGTCCTCGGGGCTATGGATCAGCCCCAGCATTTT.

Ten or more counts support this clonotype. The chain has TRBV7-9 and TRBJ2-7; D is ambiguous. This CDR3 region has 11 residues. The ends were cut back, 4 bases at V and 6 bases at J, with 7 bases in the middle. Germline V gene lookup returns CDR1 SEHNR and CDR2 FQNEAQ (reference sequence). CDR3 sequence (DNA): TGTGCCAGCAGCTCGCTGAGCGAGCAGTACTTC. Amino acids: CASSSLSEQYF.

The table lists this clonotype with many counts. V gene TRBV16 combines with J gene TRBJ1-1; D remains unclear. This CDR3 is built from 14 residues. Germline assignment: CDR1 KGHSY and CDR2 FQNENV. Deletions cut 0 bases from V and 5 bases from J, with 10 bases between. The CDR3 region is CASSQSTLGTEAFF. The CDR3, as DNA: TGTGCCAGCAGCCAATCGACCCTTGGGACTGAAGCTTTCTTT.

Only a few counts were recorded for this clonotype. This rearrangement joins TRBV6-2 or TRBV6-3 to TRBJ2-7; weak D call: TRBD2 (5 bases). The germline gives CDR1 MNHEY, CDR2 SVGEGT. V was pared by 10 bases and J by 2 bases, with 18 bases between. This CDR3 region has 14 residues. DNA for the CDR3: TGTGCCACCAAAAAGGGAGCCCCTCCCTACGAGCAGTACTTC. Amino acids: CATKKGAPPYEQYF.

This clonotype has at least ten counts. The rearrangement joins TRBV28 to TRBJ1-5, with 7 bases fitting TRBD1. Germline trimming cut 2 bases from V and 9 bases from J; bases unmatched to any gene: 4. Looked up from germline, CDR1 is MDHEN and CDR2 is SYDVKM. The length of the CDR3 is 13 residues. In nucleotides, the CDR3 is TGTGCCAGCAGTTTAACGTCAGGGGGGCCCCAGCATTTT. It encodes CASSLTSGGPQHF.

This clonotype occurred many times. CDR3 sequence: CASSSDAEAFF. In nucleotides, the CDR3 is TGTGCCAGCAGTTCAGATGCAGAAGCTTTCTTT. The rearrangement uses TRBV28 and TRBJ1-1, with unresolved D. The V gene's germline CDR1 is MDHEN and CDR2 SYDVKM. CDR3 length: 11 residues. V was trimmed by 4 bases and J by 8 bases, leaving 8 bases between them.

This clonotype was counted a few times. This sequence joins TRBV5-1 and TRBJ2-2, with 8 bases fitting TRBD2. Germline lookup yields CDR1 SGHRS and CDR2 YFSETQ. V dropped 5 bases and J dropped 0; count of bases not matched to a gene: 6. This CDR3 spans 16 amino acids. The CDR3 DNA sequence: TGCGCCAGCAGGGTTACTAGCGGCTCGAACACCGGGGAGCTGTTTTTT. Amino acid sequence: CASRVTSGSNTGELFF.

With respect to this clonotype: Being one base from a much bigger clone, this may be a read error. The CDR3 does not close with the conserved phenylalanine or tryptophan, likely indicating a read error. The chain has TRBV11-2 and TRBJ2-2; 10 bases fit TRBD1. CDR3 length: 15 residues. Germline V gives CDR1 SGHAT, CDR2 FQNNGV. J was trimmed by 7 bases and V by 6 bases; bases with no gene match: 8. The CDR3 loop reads CASSLRQGAGGELFL. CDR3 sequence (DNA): TGTGCCAGCAGTCTAAGACAGGGGGCGGGCGGGGAGCTGTTTCTT.

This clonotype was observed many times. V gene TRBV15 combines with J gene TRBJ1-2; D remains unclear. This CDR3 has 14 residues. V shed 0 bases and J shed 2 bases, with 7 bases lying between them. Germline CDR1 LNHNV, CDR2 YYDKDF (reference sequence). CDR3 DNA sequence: TGTGCCACCAGCAGAGATCCAAGCAACTATGGCTACACCTTC. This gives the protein CATSRDPSNYGYTF.

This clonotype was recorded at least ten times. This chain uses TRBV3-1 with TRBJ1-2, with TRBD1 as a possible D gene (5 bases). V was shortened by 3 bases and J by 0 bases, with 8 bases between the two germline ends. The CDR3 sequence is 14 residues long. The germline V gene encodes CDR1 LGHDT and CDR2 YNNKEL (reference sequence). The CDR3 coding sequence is TGTGCCAGCAGCCATTCGACAGCTAACTATGGCTACACCTTC. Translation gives CASSHSTANYGYTF.

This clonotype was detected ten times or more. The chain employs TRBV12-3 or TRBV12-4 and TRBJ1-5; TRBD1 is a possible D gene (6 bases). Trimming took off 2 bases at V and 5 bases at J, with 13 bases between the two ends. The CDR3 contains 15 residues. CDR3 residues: CASSLYGAGDQPQHF. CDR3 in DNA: TGTGCCAGCAGTTTATATGGGGCAGGGGATCAGCCCCAGCATTTT.

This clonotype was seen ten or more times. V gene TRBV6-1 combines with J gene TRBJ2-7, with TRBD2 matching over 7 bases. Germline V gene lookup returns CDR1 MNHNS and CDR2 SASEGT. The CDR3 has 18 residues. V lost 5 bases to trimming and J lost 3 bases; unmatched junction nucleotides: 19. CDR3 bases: TGTGCCAGCAGTCGACAAGGGAACCGGGGGGTGAGGGGCTACGAGCAGTACTTC. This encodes CASSRQGNRGVRGYEQYF.

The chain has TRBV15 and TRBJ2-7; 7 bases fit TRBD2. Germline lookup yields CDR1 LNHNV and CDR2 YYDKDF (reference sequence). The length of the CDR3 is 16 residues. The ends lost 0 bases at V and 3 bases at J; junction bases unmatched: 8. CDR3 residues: CATSREQAWEGYEQYF. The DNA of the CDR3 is TGTGCCACCAGCAGAGAACAGGCCTGGGAGGGCTACGAGCAGTACTTC.

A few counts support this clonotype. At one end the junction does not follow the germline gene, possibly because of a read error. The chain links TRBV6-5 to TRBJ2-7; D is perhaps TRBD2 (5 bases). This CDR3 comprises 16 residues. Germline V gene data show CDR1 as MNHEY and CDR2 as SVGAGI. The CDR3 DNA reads TGTGCCAGCAGTTACTCGAGGCAAAGGGCGGGCTACGGGCAGTACTTC. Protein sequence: CASSYSRQRAGYGQYF.

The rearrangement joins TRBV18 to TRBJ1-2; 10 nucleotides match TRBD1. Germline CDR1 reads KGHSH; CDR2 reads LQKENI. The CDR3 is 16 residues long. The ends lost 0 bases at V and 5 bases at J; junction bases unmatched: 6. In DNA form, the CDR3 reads TGTGCCAGCTCACCACCTGTCGGGACAGGGGCTTATGGCTACACCTTC. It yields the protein CASSPPVGTGAYGYTF.

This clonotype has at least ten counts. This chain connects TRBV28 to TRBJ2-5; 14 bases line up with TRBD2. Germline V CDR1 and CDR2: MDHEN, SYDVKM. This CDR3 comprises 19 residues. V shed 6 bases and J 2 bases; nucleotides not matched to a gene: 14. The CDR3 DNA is TGTGCCAGCAGACCTCCGGGACTAGCGGGAGTTGAAGGGCAAGAGACCCAGTACTTC. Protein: CASRPPGLAGVEGQETQYF.

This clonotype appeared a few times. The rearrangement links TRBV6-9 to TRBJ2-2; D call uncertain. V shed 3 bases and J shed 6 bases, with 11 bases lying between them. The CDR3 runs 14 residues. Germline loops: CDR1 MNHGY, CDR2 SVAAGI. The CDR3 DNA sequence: TGTGCCAGCAGTTACGGTCTGGGTCCCGGGGAGCTGTTTTTT. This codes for CASSYGLGPGELFF.

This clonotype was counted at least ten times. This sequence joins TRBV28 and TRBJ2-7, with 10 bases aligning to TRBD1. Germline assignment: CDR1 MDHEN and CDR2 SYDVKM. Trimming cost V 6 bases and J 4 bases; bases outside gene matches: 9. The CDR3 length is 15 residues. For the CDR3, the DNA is TGTGCCAGCAGCCTGGACAGGGGGTATCGGTACGAGCAGTACTTC. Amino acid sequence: CASSLDRGYRYEQYF.

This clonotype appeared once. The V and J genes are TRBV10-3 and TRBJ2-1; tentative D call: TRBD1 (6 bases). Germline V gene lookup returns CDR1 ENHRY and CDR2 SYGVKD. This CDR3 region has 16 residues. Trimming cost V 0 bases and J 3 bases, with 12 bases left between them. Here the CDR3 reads CAISESTGSLYNEQFF. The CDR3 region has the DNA TGTGCCATCAGTGAGTCTACAGGGTCCCTCTACAATGAGCAGTTCTTC.

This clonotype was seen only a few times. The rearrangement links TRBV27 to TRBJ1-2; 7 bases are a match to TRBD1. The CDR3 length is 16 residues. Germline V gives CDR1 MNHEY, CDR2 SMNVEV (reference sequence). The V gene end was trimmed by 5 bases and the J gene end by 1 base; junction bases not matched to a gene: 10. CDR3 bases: TGTGCCAGCAGTACTAATAAGAGGGGGCATAACTATGGCTACACCTTC. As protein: CASSTNKRGHNYGYTF.